The rows below give T cell receptor beta chains drawn from one sample of a study of T cells in Graves' hyperthyroidism and ophthalmopathy. TCRdb processed the multiplex PCR reads anew with MiXCR; each CDR3 protein has one entry. In the table there are fewer than 750,000 distinct CDR3 sequences, roughly 15% of which are singletons. Sample: blood. These receptors all stem from a woman aged 45-60 years with Graves' ophthalmopathy. Both conserved end residues are part of each CDR3. D genes are given only for firm matches. Some rows have no size entry. The others give once, few or many, or a class for an expanded clone.

v_call: TRBV5-1; d_call: .; j_call: TRBJ2-6; clone_size: many; cdr3_nt: TGCGCCAGCAACTTCGCAGGGGCCAACGTCCTGACTTTC; cdr3_aa: CASNFAGANVLTF
v_call: TRBV2; d_call: TRBD1; j_call: TRBJ2-7; clone_size: many; cdr3_nt: TGTGCCAGCAGTGAAATTCAGGGGGCCTACGAGCAGTACTTC; cdr3_aa: CASSEIQGAYEQYF
v_call: TRBV19; d_call: TRBD2; j_call: TRBJ2-1; clone_size: .; cdr3_nt: TGTGCCAGTAGTATGTTAGCGGGAGAGGAGCAGTTCTTC; cdr3_aa: CASSMLAGEEQFF
v_call: TRBV5-1; d_call: .; j_call: TRBJ2-1; clone_size: many; cdr3_nt: TGCGCCAGCAGCCCGGTAGGGGGGGGGTCTTTCCATGAGCAGTTCTTC; cdr3_aa: CASSPVGGGSFHEQFF
v_call: TRBV4-1; d_call: .; j_call: TRBJ2-7; clone_size: few; cdr3_nt: TGCGCCAGCAGCCAAGACGGGACCTACTTTTACGAGCAGTACTTC; cdr3_aa: CASSQDGTYFYEQYF
v_call: TRBV29-1; d_call: .; j_call: TRBJ2-7; clone_size: .; cdr3_nt: TGCAGCGTTGAAGATCGGTCGGACGAGCAGTACTTC; cdr3_aa: CSVEDRSDEQYF
v_call: TRBV7-6; d_call: TRBD1; j_call: TRBJ2-1; clone_size: few; cdr3_nt: TGTGCCAGCAGCTTAGCGGCTGAGGGGGCGCATTACAATGAGCAGTTCTTC; cdr3_aa: CASSLAAEGAHYNEQFF
v_call: TRBV12-3/TRBV12-4; d_call: .; j_call: TRBJ1-5; clone_size: many; cdr3_nt: TGTGCCAGCAGTTCGAGACAGTACAGTCAGCCCCAGCATTTT; cdr3_aa: CASSSRQYSQPQHF
v_call: TRBV28; d_call: .; j_call: TRBJ2-1; clone_size: many; cdr3_nt: TGTGCCAGCAGTACTCCCGGGATGTACAATGAGCAGTTCTTC; cdr3_aa: CASSTPGMYNEQFF
v_call: TRBV20-1; d_call: TRBD2; j_call: TRBJ2-7; clone_size: many; cdr3_nt: TGCAGTGCTAGAGATGTCGGGACTAGCGGGTCCTACGAGCAGTACTTC; cdr3_aa: CSARDVGTSGSYEQYF
v_call: TRBV27; d_call: .; j_call: TRBJ1-5; clone_size: .; cdr3_nt: TGTGCCAGCAGCCAAAGAGCTCAACCCGGTCAGCCCCAGCATTTT; cdr3_aa: CASSQRAQPGQPQHF
v_call: TRBV11-3; d_call: TRBD2; j_call: TRBJ2-7; clone_size: .; cdr3_nt: TGTGCCAGCAGCTTAATCGGGAGGGCCTACGAGCCGTACTTC; cdr3_aa: CASSLIGRAYEPYF
v_call: TRBV18; d_call: TRBD1; j_call: TRBJ2-1; clone_size: many; cdr3_nt: TGTGCCAGCTCACCGACGACAGGGCTTGAGCAGTTCTTC; cdr3_aa: CASSPTTGLEQFF
v_call: TRBV27; d_call: .; j_call: TRBJ1-2; clone_size: many; cdr3_nt: TGTGCCAGCAGTTTTCAGGGGACTTCTAACTATGGCTACACCTTC; cdr3_aa: CASSFQGTSNYGYTF
v_call: TRBV3-1; d_call: .; j_call: TRBJ2-7; clone_size: few; cdr3_nt: TGTGCCAGCAGCCGAGGACAGACTGCCTACGAGCAGTACTTC; cdr3_aa: CASSRGQTAYEQYF
v_call: TRBV11-2; d_call: .; j_call: TRBJ1-1; clone_size: many; cdr3_nt: TGTGCCAGCAGCTTAGACCAGGGCCCGGGTACTGAAGCTTTCTTT; cdr3_aa: CASSLDQGPGTEAFF
v_call: TRBV12-3/TRBV12-4; d_call: TRBD1; j_call: TRBJ2-5; clone_size: many; cdr3_nt: TGTGCCAGCAGTTGGACAGGGGAACGAGAGACCCAGTACTTC; cdr3_aa: CASSWTGERETQYF
v_call: TRBV7-6; d_call: TRBD2; j_call: TRBJ2-7; clone_size: many; cdr3_nt: TGTGCCAGCAGCCCGTCAAGCGGGAGCGGGGGCTACGAGCAGTACTTC; cdr3_aa: CASSPSSGSGGYEQYF
v_call: TRBV27; d_call: TRBD1; j_call: TRBJ2-2; clone_size: .; cdr3_nt: TGTGCCACCACGGGACAGGACACCGGGGAGCTGTTTTTT; cdr3_aa: CATTGQDTGELFF
v_call: TRBV6-2/TRBV6-3; d_call: TRBD2; j_call: TRBJ2-5; clone_size: .; cdr3_nt: TGTGCCAGCAGACAGCGGGAGTTAGGCGTGACCCAGTACTTC; cdr3_aa: CASRQRELGVTQYF
v_call: TRBV13; d_call: TRBD2; j_call: TRBJ2-1; clone_size: few; cdr3_nt: TGTGCCAGCAGCTTAGGTGGAGCGGGAGGGCCTTATGAGCAGTTCTTC; cdr3_aa: CASSLGGAGGPYEQFF
v_call: TRBV7-8; d_call: .; j_call: TRBJ2-3; clone_size: .; cdr3_nt: TGTGCCAGCAGCCCGAGGGACCCCTCAAACACAGATACGCAGTATTTT; cdr3_aa: CASSPRDPSNTDTQYF
v_call: TRBV5-4; d_call: TRBD1; j_call: TRBJ2-7; clone_size: few; cdr3_nt: TGTGCCAGCAGCTTGTTCGGGACAGGGGAGTCGGGAGTACTCTACGAGCAGTACTTC; cdr3_aa: CASSLFGTGESGVLYEQYF
v_call: TRBV27; d_call: TRBD2; j_call: TRBJ2-3; clone_size: many; cdr3_nt: TGTGCCAGCTGCGCACGAGCGGGAGTAAACACAGATACGCAGTATTTT; cdr3_aa: CASCARAGVNTDTQYF
v_call: TRBV13; d_call: .; j_call: TRBJ1-6; clone_size: many; cdr3_nt: TGTGCCAGCAGCTTAGGACGGTGGGGTAATTCACCCCTCCACTTT; cdr3_aa: CASSLGRWGNSPLHF
v_call: TRBV12-3/TRBV12-4; d_call: TRBD1; j_call: TRBJ1-3; clone_size: few; cdr3_nt: TGTGCCAGCAAAGCAACAGGGGGCTCTGGAAACACCATATATTTT; cdr3_aa: CASKATGGSGNTIYF
v_call: TRBV5-5; d_call: TRBD2; j_call: TRBJ2-3; clone_size: many; cdr3_nt: TGTGCCAGCACCTTGATAGCGGGAGCCTTCACAGATACGCAGTATTTT; cdr3_aa: CASTLIAGAFTDTQYF
v_call: TRBV29-1; d_call: .; j_call: TRBJ1-4; clone_size: few; cdr3_nt: TGCAGCGTTGTATCTCCCTCGGGGGAAAAACTGTTTTTT; cdr3_aa: CSVVSPSGEKLFF
v_call: TRBV28; d_call: .; j_call: TRBJ1-1; clone_size: many; cdr3_nt: TGTGCCAGTCGGGCTCTCACCGGCTTGGGCACTGAAGCTTTCTTT; cdr3_aa: CASRALTGLGTEAFF
v_call: TRBV6-1; d_call: TRBD1; j_call: TRBJ1-5; clone_size: many; cdr3_nt: TGTGCCAGCTCTACAAACCGGGACAGGATACGGAATCAGCCCCAGCATTTT; cdr3_aa: CASSTNRDRIRNQPQHF
v_call: TRBV5-1; d_call: TRBD2; j_call: TRBJ2-1; clone_size: .; cdr3_nt: TGCGCCAGCAGCTTTACTAGCGGGAGTCTTTTAGATGAGCAGTTCTTC; cdr3_aa: CASSFTSGSLLDEQFF
v_call: TRBV24-1; d_call: .; j_call: TRBJ2-6; clone_size: few; cdr3_nt: TGTGCCACCAGTGCCACTTCTGGGGCCAACGTCCTGACTTTC; cdr3_aa: CATSATSGANVLTF
v_call: TRBV6-6; d_call: TRBD2; j_call: TRBJ2-1; clone_size: many; cdr3_nt: TGTGCCAGCAGTTACTACCTAGCGGGCCAGCAGGAGCAGTTCTTC; cdr3_aa: CASSYYLAGQQEQFF
v_call: TRBV7-3; d_call: TRBD2; j_call: TRBJ2-1; clone_size: many; cdr3_nt: TGTGCCAGCAGCTCCGGACTAGCGGCGGGGAATGAGCAGTTCTTC; cdr3_aa: CASSSGLAAGNEQFF
v_call: TRBV5-1; d_call: .; j_call: TRBJ2-7; clone_size: many; cdr3_nt: TGCGCCAGCAGCGTGGGACTCGCGGGTGAGCAGTACTTC; cdr3_aa: CASSVGLAGEQYF
v_call: TRBV10-3; d_call: .; j_call: TRBJ2-3; clone_size: many; cdr3_nt: TGTGCCATCAGGTCGGGAGTAACCTCAGATACGCAGTATTTT; cdr3_aa: CAIRSGVTSDTQYF
v_call: TRBV7-2; d_call: .; j_call: TRBJ2-1; clone_size: many; cdr3_nt: TGTGCCAGCCTCGTACTAGTTTTTAGTTTTGGGGAGCAGTTCTTC; cdr3_aa: CASLVLVFSFGEQFF
v_call: TRBV28; d_call: .; j_call: TRBJ1-1; clone_size: .; cdr3_nt: TGTGCCAGCAATAGGGCAGTCTACCCTGAAGCTTTCTTT; cdr3_aa: CASNRAVYPEAFF
v_call: TRBV15; d_call: .; j_call: TRBJ2-3; clone_size: many; cdr3_nt: TGTGCCACCAGCAGAGCTACTGGGAGACTCGCAGATACGCAGTATTTT; cdr3_aa: CATSRATGRLADTQYF
v_call: TRBV10-3; d_call: TRBD1; j_call: TRBJ2-4; clone_size: .; cdr3_nt: TGTGCCATCAGTCCGGGACAGGGTGCCAAAAACATTCAGTACTTC; cdr3_aa: CAISPGQGAKNIQYF
v_call: TRBV14; d_call: TRBD2; j_call: TRBJ2-1; clone_size: .; cdr3_nt: TGTGCCAGCAGCGAACGGACTAGCGGGAGATTATATGAGCAGTTCTTC; cdr3_aa: CASSERTSGRLYEQFF
v_call: TRBV2; d_call: TRBD2; j_call: TRBJ2-1; clone_size: few; cdr3_nt: TGTGCCAGCAGGGGACTTAGCGGGAGGACCTACAATGAGCAGTTCTTC; cdr3_aa: CASRGLSGRTYNEQFF
v_call: TRBV7-9; d_call: .; j_call: TRBJ2-1; clone_size: many; cdr3_nt: TGTGCCAGCAGCTCACCCTTCCTAGGGGATAGAGGGACTGGAGGTCAGAGGCAGTTCTTC; cdr3_aa: CASSSPFLGDRGTGGQRQFF
v_call: TRBV20-1; d_call: .; j_call: TRBJ2-3; clone_size: .; cdr3_nt: TGCAGTGCTAGAGCTTTCAGTGGCACAGATACGCAGTATTTT; cdr3_aa: CSARAFSGTDTQYF
v_call: TRBV11-2; d_call: .; j_call: TRBJ1-2; clone_size: many; cdr3_nt: TGTGCCAGCAGCTCAATCCGGGAAGCTAACTATGGCTACACCTTC; cdr3_aa: CASSSIREANYGYTF
v_call: TRBV6-2/TRBV6-3; d_call: TRBD1; j_call: TRBJ1-6; clone_size: many; cdr3_nt: TGTGCCAGCAGTTTTTCGACAGGGACCTCACCCCTCCACTTT; cdr3_aa: CASSFSTGTSPLHF
v_call: TRBV28; d_call: .; j_call: TRBJ1-2; clone_size: many; cdr3_nt: TGTGCCAGCACCAGACAGGCAGGGGAGAAATACTATGGCTACACCTTC; cdr3_aa: CASTRQAGEKYYGYTF
v_call: TRBV27; d_call: .; j_call: TRBJ1-5; clone_size: many; cdr3_nt: TGTGCCAGCAGTGGCGCGGGAACAGAACATCAGCCCCAGCATTTT; cdr3_aa: CASSGAGTEHQPQHF